This T cell receptor beta chain came from a study of blood T cells in healthy people across ages (dated by TCRdb to between 2015 and 2017). A note on the overall study: In model experiments, template switching captured about one uniquely barcoded TCR beta cDNA molecule for every two T cells. The study measured age-related changes in TCR beta repertoire diversity using deep sequencing normalized with unique cDNA molecular identifiers. Donors were grouped into four age groups: young (average approximately 15 years), middle-aged (around 39), aged (roughly 62) and long-lived (just over 80). To avoid experimental bias, donors of different ages were randomly spread across the sequencing lanes. Using the same blood draw, the study looked at two additional independent replicas of 1 million unique cDNA reads for two donors, one aged 18 to 30 and the other aged 80 or older.

The germline V gene supplies CDR1 SGHRS and CDR2 YFSETQ. Including the terminal cysteine and phenylalanine, the CDR3 comprises 16 residues. The read is trimmed to its CDR3 DNA, 48 bases read in frame from base 1. Unmatched junction bases come to 4, with V trimmed by 0 bases and J by 2 bases. The roughly 39 donors, aged 6 to 90 years, were systemically healthy Caucasian individuals from Russia. Each donor gave about 10 milliliters of peripheral blood, drawn into EDTA-treated Vacutainer tubes. PBMCs were isolated by Ficoll-Paque density-gradient centrifugation, with at least 6 million obtained per sample. Trizol reagent was used to extract total RNA from the PBMCs, yielding at least 5.5 micrograms per sample. The percentages of naive CD45RAhigh/CD27high T cells were determined by flow cytometry on a PBMC aliquot from every donor. About this clonotype itself: What antigen it recognizes has not been identified. Base-call qualities are not available, and no considerably larger clone is one nucleotide away.

The library was produced with 5' RACE. The sample was run on an Illumina HiSeq 2500. A second PCR of about 7 to 12 cycles was run with a J-beta primer mix and a sample-barcoded 5' primer. A unique molecular identifier was introduced onto each TCR beta cDNA molecule by a template-switch 5' adaptor carrying 12 random nucleotides. Each sample yielded at least 2.5 million CDR3-containing paired-end reads. First-strand cDNA was synthesized from all RNA with the Mint cDNA synthesis kit, primed by a TRBC-specific oligonucleotide. After uracil-DNA glycosylase treatment, a first 18-cycle PCR used universal primers M1SS and BC2_uni_R on all cDNA. Per the original workflow: For normalization, 1 million high-quality reads were randomly selected from each sample, with every read carrying a distinct molecular identifier. Reads sharing molecular identifiers were discarded rather than binned into consensus sequences. CDR3 identification, clonotype clustering and error correction used MiTCR with a Q25 quality threshold and the strictest error-elimination algorithm. Lower-bound total TCR beta diversity was estimated with a nonparametric unseen species model using Euler transformation. TCRdb reprocessing: public reads trimmed at Q25 with fastp, clones called with MiXCR, in-frame beta chains kept. Entries that share a CDR3 protein sequence are merged under the most common genes and DNA. For this entry, the V and J calls and clone size follow TCRdb and not the study's own pipeline. The sample contains about 1,500,000 distinct CDR3 sequences, around 39% of them found a single time. Less than 8% of the sample is taken by the ten largest.

What the authors observed across the whole study: As age increased, observed TCR beta diversity per million T cells dropped in a roughly linear way, and a significant reduction was already evident by age approximately 40. Observed TCR beta diversity correlated strongly with the percentage of naive T cells measured by flow cytometry. Bulk unsorted PBMC profiling prevented conclusive comparison of naive and antigen-experienced compartments. Compared with the aged group, the long-lived group had more naive CD4+ T cells, fewer expanded clones and increased TCR diversity, suggesting age selection. Because donor CMV infection status was unknown, age-related changes in expanded clonotypes were potentially confounded. Estimates of total diversity from one million sequenced T cells were regarded as lower bounds and underestimates.

The TCR comes from a young woman in good health. Sequenced input: blood. This receptor chain uses TRBV5-1 and TRBJ2-7, and 11 bases in between align with TRBD1. The DNA reads TGCGCCAGCAGCTTGGGGGACAGGGGGGTCACCTACGAGCAGTACTTC. This yields the protein CASSLGDRGVTYEQYF.